What follows are 31 T cell receptor beta chains derived from one specimen sequenced in a study of T cell repertoires in cytomegalovirus infection. MiXCR, run by TCRdb on the reads, gives a single entry per CDR3 protein. The sample records 800,000 to 950,000 distinct CDR3 sequences, approximately 30% being singletons. The antigens of these receptors remain unknown. The source material was cultured CD8+ T cells from PBMCs, sampled from culture after CMV antigen stimulation. These receptors all stem from a human donor in good health (CMV status not recorded). Some clones in this sample may be carry-over from other donors' samples.

The table lists this clonotype with a few counts. This chain links TRBV4-1 with TRBJ1-1; D is unresolved. Between the trimmed V and J ends, which lost 2 bases and 0 bases, there was a span of 19 bases. The CDR3 is 18 residues long. CDR1 MGHRA and CDR2 YSYEKL come from the germline V gene. CDR3 nucleotide sequence: TGCGCCAGCAGCCAAATCTACCCTCCAGACTCCATGAACACTGAAGCTTTCTTT. Amino acids: CASSQIYPPDSMNTEAFF.

This clonotype was seen just once. The chain couples TRBV4-3 to TRBJ1-1; D remains unclear. V lost 0 bases, J lost 0 bases, and 8 bases lay in between. The CDR3 loop spans 15 amino acids. The V gene's germline CDR1 is LGHNA and CDR2 YSLEER. This CDR3 reads CASSQDSTMNTEAFF. The CDR3 bases are TGCGCCAGCAGCCAAGATAGCACCATGAACACTGAAGCTTTCTTT.

This chain joins TRBV2 and TRBJ1-4; D is undetermined. The CDR3 is made up of 14 amino acids. V was clipped by 4 bases and J by 0 bases, with 6 bases between them. The germline CDR1 and CDR2 sequences are SNHLY and FYNNEI. The CDR3 region has the DNA TGTGCCAGCAGTGTGGTTGCAACTAATGAAAAACTGTTTTTT. Translated: CASSVVATNEKLFF.

The CDR3 DNA follows: TGTGCCAGCAGTTACTCGCAGGGGTCCTACGAGCAGTACTTC. Protein sequence: CASSYSQGSYEQYF. The chain employs TRBV6-5 and TRBJ2-7; D is possibly TRBD1 (6 bases). The CDR3 has 14 residues. V shed 0 bases and J shed 1 base, with 7 bases lying between them. Per germline, CDR1 MNHEY and CDR2 SVGAGI.

This clonotype was seen only a few times. The chain employs TRBV2 and TRBJ2-7, with 7 bases aligning to TRBD1. The J segment lost 9 bases and the V segment lost 8 bases, leaving 25 bases of the junction unmatched. Germline V gene sequence: CDR1 SNHLY, CDR2 FYNNEI. The CDR3 totals 17 residues. The CDR3 nucleotides are TGTGCCAGCGACCCGGGACAGCAACCCAATCCCCCGTTGGGGCAGTACGTC. This translates into CASDPGQQPNPPLGQYV.

CDR3 DNA: TGTGCCAGCAGCTTTCGGGGGGTCGGGATATCCACAGATACGCAGTATTTT. It encodes CASSFRGVGISTDTQYF. The chain joins TRBV7-3 to TRBJ2-3; 7 bases are a match to TRBD2. V lost 3 bases and J lost 2; bases outside the gene matches: 11. The V gene's germline CDR1 is SGHTA and CDR2 FQGTGA. CDR3 size: 17 residues.

This clonotype has more than one count but fewer than ten. CDR3 loop: CASSQGSLRDYLLGEQFF. Here the CDR3 DNA reads TGTGCCAGCAGCCAAGGAAGCCTCCGGGACTACCTACTTGGTGAGCAGTTCTTC. This sequence joins TRBV14 and TRBJ2-1, with TRBD2 matching 7 bases. V dropped 1 base and J dropped 9; count of bases not matched to a gene: 18. Germline V lookup: CDR1 SGHDN, CDR2 FVKESK. This CDR3 is built from 18 residues.

The CDR3 loop is CASTHGGILGYTF. The CDR3 bases are TGTGCCAGCACCCACGGGGGGATCTTAGGCTACACCTTC. The V call is TRBV6-5, the J call TRBJ1-2; perhaps TRBD1 as D (5 bases). The germline V gene has CDR1 MNHEY and CDR2 SVGAGI. Trimming took 7 bases from V and 8 from J, leaving 17 bases between them. The CDR3 extends over 13 amino acids.

In this sample, this clonotype turned up many times. The V gene is TRBV6-6, the J gene TRBJ2-7; 7 nucleotides agree with TRBD2. The CDR3 has 13 residues. Germline assignment: CDR1 MNHNY and CDR2 SVGAGI (reference sequence). V was clipped by 7 bases and J by 4 bases; unmatched bases: 7. The CDR3: CASTLTAGYEQYV. CDR3 bases: TGTGCCAGCACCCTGACAGCGGGATACGAGCAGTACGTC.

This chain uses TRBV12-3 or TRBV12-4 with TRBJ1-5, with 7 bases fitting TRBD1. V trimming: 5 bases; J trimming: 5 bases; junction bases outside the gene matches: 3. This CDR3 comprises 13 residues. The chain's CDR3 is CASSPGGDQPQHF. The CDR3 DNA sequence: TGTGCCAGCAGTCCAGGGGGGGATCAGCCCCAGCATTTT.

This clonotype was seen many times. The CDR3 region is CASINGRGGVGTQYF. CDR3 coding DNA: TGTGCCAGCATTAACGGGCGGGGGGGCGTCGGGACCCAGTACTTC. The chain employs TRBV6-1 and TRBJ2-5; 9 bases fit TRBD2. This CDR3 has 15 residues. The trim removed 7 bases at V and 7 bases at J, leaving 13 bases unmatched. Germline V gene sequence: CDR1 MNHNS, CDR2 SASEGT.

The sample holds one count of this clonotype. This chain connects TRBV19 to TRBJ2-7, with D possibly TRBD1 on 5 matching bases. This CDR3 has 15 residues. Germline V gene lookup returns CDR1 LNHDA and CDR2 SQIVND (reference sequence). Trimming left V 6 bases short and J 1 base short, with 16 bases between. CDR3 in amino acids: CASSVLTDPSYEQYF. DNA of the CDR3: TGTGCCAGTAGCGTGTTGACAGACCCATCCTACGAGCAGTACTTC.

This clonotype was recorded many times. J is TRBJ2-1 and V is TRBV12-3 or TRBV12-4; D is perhaps TRBD1 (5 bases). This CDR3 has 16 amino acids. The V and J ends lost 1 base and 2 bases respectively, with 12 bases between them. The CDR3 reads CASSLVPRGPYNEQFF. CDR3 bases: TGTGCCAGCAGTTTAGTCCCTAGGGGCCCCTACAATGAGCAGTTCTTC.

With regard to this clonotype: One end of the junction is discordant with germline, which a read error may explain. In DNA, the CDR3 is TGTGCCAGCAGCTCTCGGGACAGATTCACCGGGGAGCTGTTTTTT. It yields the protein CASSSRDRFTGELFF. The V and J genes are TRBV4-1 and TRBJ2-2; 7 bases are shared with TRBD1. In germline, CDR1 is MGHRA, CDR2 YSYEKL. CDR3 length: 15 amino acids.

CDR3 protein: CASSITPAGELFF. In DNA form, the CDR3 reads TGTGCCAGTAGTATCACACCGGCCGGGGAGCTGTTTTTT. The genes are TRBV19 and TRBJ2-2; no definite D call. This CDR3 contains 13 residues. V lost 3 bases and J lost 6, with 8 bases in between. Germline CDR1 is LNHDA and CDR2 is SQIVND (reference sequence).

The chain couples TRBV12-3 or TRBV12-4 to TRBJ2-1; 9 bases line up with TRBD2. The CDR3 is 14 amino acids. V lost 5 bases to trimming and J lost 7 bases; unmatched junction nucleotides: 6. DNA of the CDR3: TGTGCCAGCAGTAGCGGGGGGCCCTTGAATGAGCAGTTCTTC. Translating gives CASSSGGPLNEQFF.

This chain uses TRBV15 with TRBJ2-7, with D perhaps TRBD1 (7 bases). The CDR3 contains 14 residues. CDR1 is LNHNV, CDR2 YYDKDF, per germline (reference sequence). With 3 bases removed from V and 6 bases from J, the gap between germline ends came to 15 bases. The CDR3 loop is CATSSQGGYTEQYF. CDR3 nucleotide sequence: TGTGCCACCAGCAGTCAGGGGGGCTATACCGAGCAGTACTTC.

The chain recombines TRBV5-8 with TRBJ1-1; D remains unclear. From germline, CDR1 is SGHTS and CDR2 YDEGEE. Trimming cost V 0 bases and J 6 bases, with 6 bases left between them. The CDR3 runs 12 residues. The DNA for the CDR3 is TGTGCCAGCAGCTTGGCTATACCTGAAGCTTTCTTT. Translating it yields CASSLAIPEAFF. Drawing the rest from reference TRBV5-8 and TRBJ1-1, the complete variable domain is EAGVTQSPTHLIKTRGQQATLRCSPISGHTSVYWYQQALGLGLQFLLWYDEGEERNRGNFPPRFSGRQFPNYSSELNVNALELEDSALYLCASSLAIPEAFFGQGTRLTVV.

V is TRBV4-2 and J is TRBJ2-7; D is tentatively TRBD1 or TRBD2 (6 bases each). The V gene's germline CDR1 is LGHNA and CDR2 YNFKEQ. The V end was cut by 4 bases, the J end by 0 bases, with 13 bases between. There are 15 residues in the CDR3. CDR3 amino acids: CASSLEPGASYEQYF. The CDR3 region has the DNA TGTGCCAGCAGCCTCGAGCCGGGGGCCTCCTACGAGCAGTACTTC.

This clonotype turned up a few times. The chain is built from TRBV7-9 and TRBJ1-1, with D perhaps matching TRBD1 (6 bases). The V and J ends lost 4 bases and 7 bases respectively, with 22 bases between them. The CDR3 is 16 amino acids. CDR1 and CDR2 from the germline V gene are SEHNR and FQNEAQ (reference sequence). CDR3 in DNA: TGTGCCAGCAGCTCACCCGGCACGATGGGACAACATGAAGCTTTCTTT. Its protein product is CASSSPGTMGQHEAFF.

This clonotype has ten or more counts. This chain uses TRBV7-9 with TRBJ2-7; 7 nucleotides match TRBD1. CDR1 SEHNR and CDR2 FQNEAQ come from the germline V gene (reference sequence). CDR3 length: 15 residues. V gave up 4 bases and J gave up 4 bases; unmatched junction bases: 10. The CDR3 here is CASSSLGQTGYEQYF. The CDR3 DNA follows: TGTGCCAGCAGCTCCCTGGGACAGACTGGATACGAGCAGTACTTC.

The V and J genes are TRBV7-9 and TRBJ2-5; 9 nucleotides line up with TRBD1. The germline gives CDR1 SEHNR, CDR2 FQNEAQ (reference sequence). This CDR3 has 17 amino acids. The junction had 14 bases not matched to a gene; V was cut back by 5 bases and J by 4 bases. The CDR3 nucleotides are TGTGCCAGCAGCGGTAAACAGAGGGACAGGGAGGCAGAGACCCAGTACTTC. Its protein is CASSGKQRDREAETQYF. Together with reference TRBV7-9 and TRBJ2-5, the CDR3 gives the full variable domain: DTGVSQNPRHKITKRGQNVTFRCDPISEHNRLYWYRQTLGQGPEFLTYFQNEAQLEKSRLLSDRFSAERPKGSFSTLEIQRTEQGDSAMYLCASSGKQRDREAETQYFGPGTRLLVL.

The rearrangement links TRBV5-6 to TRBJ2-2; D gene uncertain. Germline CDR1 and CDR2: SGHDT and YYEEEE. This CDR3 spans 13 amino acids. Trimming cost V 1 base and J 6 bases, with 7 bases left between them. This CDR3 is CASSLSRAGELFF. CDR3 bases: TGTGCCAGCAGCTTGAGCCGGGCCGGGGAGCTGTTTTTT.

A note on this clonotype: The conserved phenylalanine or tryptophan is not found at the CDR3 terminus, so this likely reflects a read error. No DNA is shown, since the ends of the CDR3 on it are uncertain; the CDR3 is the one TCRdb lists. The chain has TRBV10-1 and TRBJ2-1; the D segment call TRBD1 is taken from the table without a DNA check. Germline values: CDR1 WNHNN, CDR2 SYGVQD (reference sequence). The CDR3 sequence runs 11 residues, both termini included. The CDR3 loop is CASSESSDPGG.

This clonotype was counted only a few times. The chain recombines TRBV12-5 with TRBJ2-5; D possibly uses TRBD1 or TRBD2 (5 bases each). Germline V gene sequence: CDR1 LGHNT, CDR2 FRNRAP. The CDR3 is made up of 14 amino acids. Trimming shortened V by 1 base and J by 5 bases, and 11 bases separated the two germline ends. The DNA for the CDR3 is TGTGCTAGTGGTTTGGGGGACCCCCGGGAGACCCAGTACTTC. Translation: CASGLGDPRETQYF.

This clonotype came up a few times. The chain joins TRBV7-6 to TRBJ2-2; D perhaps matches TRBD1 (6 bases). CDR3 length: 20 residues. From germline, CDR1 is SGHVS and CDR2 FNYEAQ. Trimming cost V 4 bases and J 3 bases, with 27 bases left between them. This CDR3 reads CASSYLSDLTGILDTGELFF. The CDR3 DNA follows: TGTGCCAGCAGCTATTTATCGGATCTTACAGGGATATTGGACACCGGGGAGCTGTTTTTT.

This clonotype was seen a few times. The gene calls are TRBV7-6 and TRBJ2-1; 12 bases match TRBD2. After removal of 1 base from V and 8 bases from J, the junction contained 9 bases not matched to a gene. The CDR3 has 17 residues. Germline lookup yields CDR1 SGHVS and CDR2 FNYEAQ. This chain's CDR3 is CASSLGLAGDGYDEQFF. The DNA for the CDR3 is TGTGCCAGCAGCTTAGGACTAGCGGGGGATGGTTACGATGAGCAGTTCTTC.

This clonotype has only a few counts. The chain recombines TRBV29-1 with TRBJ2-3; D gene uncertain. The CDR3 extends over 14 amino acids. The germline V gene has CDR1 SQVTM and CDR2 ANQGSEA. Trimming pared 2 bases from V and 0 bases from J, leaving 9 bases between. The DNA of the CDR3 is TGCAGCGTTGAACAGACCGGCAGCACAGATACGCAGTATTTT. It codes for CSVEQTGSTDTQYF.

The chain joins TRBV12-5 to TRBJ2-7; TRBD1 is a possible D gene (6 bases). The CDR3 runs 13 residues. V lost 6 bases and J 6 bases, leaving 15 bases between the germline ends. The germline CDR1 and CDR2 sequences are LGHNT and FRNRAP. CDR3 loop: CASGPDRPGEQYF. DNA for the CDR3: TGTGCTAGTGGCCCTGACAGGCCCGGCGAGCAGTACTTC.

This clonotype was observed a handful of times. The chain uses TRBV10-3 and TRBJ1-5, with D possibly matching TRBD1 (5 bases). CDR3 length: 13 residues. Trimming removed 6 bases at V and 6 bases at J, with 12 bases between. CDR1 and CDR2 (germline): ENHRY, SYGVKD. DNA of the CDR3: TGTGCCATCAGCGACGGGGCTCTTCAGCCCCAGCATTTT. Its translation is CAISDGALQPQHF.

A word on this clonotype: This sequence may be a read error, since a much larger clone differs from it by one base. Lacking the conserved final phenylalanine or tryptophan, this CDR3 likely reflects a read error. This rearrangement joins TRBV2 to TRBJ1-2; tentatively, D is TRBD1 (6 bases). The CDR3 sequence is 11 residues long. Germline CDR1 reads SNHLY; CDR2 reads FYNNEI. Deletions cut 6 bases from V and 6 bases from J, with 8 bases between. As DNA, the CDR3 is TGTGCCAGCAGGAACAGGGATGGCTACACCATC. Translation gives CASRNRDGYTI.